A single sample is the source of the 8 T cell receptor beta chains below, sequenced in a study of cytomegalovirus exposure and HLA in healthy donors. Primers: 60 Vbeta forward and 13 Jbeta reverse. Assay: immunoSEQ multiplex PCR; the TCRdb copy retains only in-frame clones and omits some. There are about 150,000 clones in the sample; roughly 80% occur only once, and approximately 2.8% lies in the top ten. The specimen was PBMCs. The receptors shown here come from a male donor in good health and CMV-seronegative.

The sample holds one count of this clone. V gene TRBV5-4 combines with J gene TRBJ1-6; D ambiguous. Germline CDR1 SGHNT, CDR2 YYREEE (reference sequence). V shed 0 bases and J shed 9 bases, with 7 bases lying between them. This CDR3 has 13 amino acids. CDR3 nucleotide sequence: TGTGCCAGCAGCTTGGGCGGGAGTTCACCCCTCCACTTT. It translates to CASSLGGSSPLHF.

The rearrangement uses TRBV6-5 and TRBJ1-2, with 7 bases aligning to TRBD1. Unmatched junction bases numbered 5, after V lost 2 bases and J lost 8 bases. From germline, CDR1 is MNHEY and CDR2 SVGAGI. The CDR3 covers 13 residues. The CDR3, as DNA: TGTGCCAGCAGTTACGGGACAGAAAGAGGCTACACCTTC. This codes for CASSYGTERGYTF.

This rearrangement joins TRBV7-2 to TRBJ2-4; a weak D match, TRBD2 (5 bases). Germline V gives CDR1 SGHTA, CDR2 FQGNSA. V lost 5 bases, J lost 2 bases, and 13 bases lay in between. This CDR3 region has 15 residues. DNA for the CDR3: TGTGCCAGCAGCCGGGAAGGGCTTTCCAAAAACATTCAGTACTTC. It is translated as CASSREGLSKNIQYF.

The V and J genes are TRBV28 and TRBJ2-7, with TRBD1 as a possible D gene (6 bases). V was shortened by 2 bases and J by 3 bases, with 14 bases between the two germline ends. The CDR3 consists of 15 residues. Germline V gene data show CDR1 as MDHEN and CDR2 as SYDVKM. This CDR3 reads CASSLRGIGGYEQYF. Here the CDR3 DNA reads TGTGCCAGCAGTTTAAGGGGGATTGGTGGCTACGAGCAGTACTTC.

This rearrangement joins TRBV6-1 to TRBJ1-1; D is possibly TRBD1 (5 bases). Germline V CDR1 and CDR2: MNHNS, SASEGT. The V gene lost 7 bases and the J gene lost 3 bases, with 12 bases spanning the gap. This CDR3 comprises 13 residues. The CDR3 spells CASNRQTDTEAFF. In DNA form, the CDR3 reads TGTGCCAGCAACCGACAGACGGACACTGAAGCTTTCTTT.

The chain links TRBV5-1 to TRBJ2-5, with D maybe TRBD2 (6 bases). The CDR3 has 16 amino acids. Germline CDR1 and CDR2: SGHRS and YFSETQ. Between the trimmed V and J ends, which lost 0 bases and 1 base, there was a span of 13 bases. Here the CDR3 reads CASSLGVLGGQETQYF. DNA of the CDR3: TGCGCCAGCAGCTTGGGAGTTTTGGGAGGCCAAGAGACCCAGTACTTC.

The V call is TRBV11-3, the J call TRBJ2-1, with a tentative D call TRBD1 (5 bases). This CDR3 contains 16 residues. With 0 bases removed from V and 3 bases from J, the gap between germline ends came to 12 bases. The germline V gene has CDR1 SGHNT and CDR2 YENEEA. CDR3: CASSLEYGANYNEQFF. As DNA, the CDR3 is TGTGCCAGCAGCTTAGAGTATGGGGCCAACTACAATGAGCAGTTCTTC.

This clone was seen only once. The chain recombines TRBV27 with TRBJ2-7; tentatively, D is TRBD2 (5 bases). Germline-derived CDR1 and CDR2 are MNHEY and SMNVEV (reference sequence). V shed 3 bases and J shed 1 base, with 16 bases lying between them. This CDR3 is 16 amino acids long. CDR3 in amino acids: CASSFSGVSTSYEQYF. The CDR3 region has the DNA TGTGCCAGCAGTTTCTCCGGGGTTAGTACTTCCTACGAGCAGTACTTC.